This T cell receptor (beta chain) emerged from a study of T cells in Graves' hyperthyroidism and ophthalmopathy. Findings and caveats of the study: Also found in blood were most expanded thyroid clonotypes above 0.001.

As regards this clonotype: Its antigen is still unknown. A much bigger clone sits one base away, suggesting this may be a read error.

Amplification targeted TCR beta CDR3 regions from RNA transcripts. HTBI primers drove first-round RT-PCR of the TCR CDR3. TCRdb processed the multiplex PCR reads anew with MiXCR; each CDR3 protein has one entry. The repertoire holds 280,000 or so distinct CDR3 sequences, with about 16% as singletons. This CDR3 region has 14 residues. The germline V gene has CDR1 MNHEY and CDR2 SMNVEV (reference sequence). Sample collection date corresponds to first hyperthyroidism diagnosis, prior to any ophthalmopathy symptoms. The genes are TRBV27 and TRBJ2-1; TRBD2 might be the D (5 bases). Input material: blood. This receptor was identified in a woman aged 50 to 65 with Graves' hyperthyroidism that later progressed to Graves' ophthalmopathy. Here the CDR3 reads CASTAVGVYNGQFF. The CDR3, as DNA: TGTGCCAGCACCGCAGTCGGGGTCTACAATGGGCAGTTCTTC.